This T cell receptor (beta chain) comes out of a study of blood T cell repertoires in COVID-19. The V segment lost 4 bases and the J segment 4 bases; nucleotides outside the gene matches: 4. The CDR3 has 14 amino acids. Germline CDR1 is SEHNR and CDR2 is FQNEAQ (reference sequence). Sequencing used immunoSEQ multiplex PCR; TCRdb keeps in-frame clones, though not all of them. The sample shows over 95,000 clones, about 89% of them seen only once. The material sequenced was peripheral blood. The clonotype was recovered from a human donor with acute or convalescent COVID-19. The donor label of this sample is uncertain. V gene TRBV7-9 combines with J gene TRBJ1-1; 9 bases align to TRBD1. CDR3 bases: TGTGCCAGCAGCTACAGGGGGCAGGGCACTGAAGCTTTCTTT. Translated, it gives CASSYRGQGTEAFF.